This T cell receptor (beta chain) appears in the sequencing data of a study of Ad26.COV2.S vaccination and SARS-CoV-2 variants. Treatment indicated: roughly 20 received Ad26.COV2.S at low or high dose, single or two shots; several received placebo; per-sample allocation not given. Specimens were obtained on day 63 following the first vaccine or placebo injection. Donation was by an adult aged 18-55 years who was in Boston. The administered vaccine (an Ad26 vector) expressed Wuhan-strain SARS-CoV-2 spike. Study findings and constraints: After vaccination, substantial breadth of spike-specific CD8+ and CD4+ responses was reported. There was a possibility that the TCR breadth and depth analyses underestimated total T cell responses.

The germline V gene encodes CDR1 SGHDN and CDR2 FVKESK. CDR3 length: 14 amino acids. The V end lost 8 bases, the J end lost 1 base, and 11 bases lay between the germline ends. On this clone: Its antigen is not known.

Produced via immunoSEQ multiplex PCR; TCRdb's table is partial and in-frame only. Of around 500,000 clones listed, roughly nine tenths are singletons. This receptor was identified in a person aged 18 to 65 who received the Ad26.COV2.S COVID-19 vaccine or a placebo. V usage is TRBV14 and J usage is TRBJ1-4, with TRBD1 as a possible D gene (5 bases). The material was peripheral blood, obtained in a trial of Ad26.COV2.S vaccine versus placebo. The CDR3 DNA is TGTGCCAGCGCCGGGGGTCGAACTAATGAAAAACTGTTTTTT. Protein: CASAGGRTNEKLFF.